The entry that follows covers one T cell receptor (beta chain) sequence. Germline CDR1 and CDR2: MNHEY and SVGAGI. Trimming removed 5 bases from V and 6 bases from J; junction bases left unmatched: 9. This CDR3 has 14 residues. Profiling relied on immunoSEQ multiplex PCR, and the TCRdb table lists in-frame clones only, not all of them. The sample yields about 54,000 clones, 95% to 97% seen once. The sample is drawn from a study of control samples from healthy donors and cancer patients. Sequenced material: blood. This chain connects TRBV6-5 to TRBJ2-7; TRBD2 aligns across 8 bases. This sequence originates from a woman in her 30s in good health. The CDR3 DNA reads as TGTGCCAGCAGTCCCCAAATGCGGGAGGCCGAGCAGTACTTC. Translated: CASSPQMREAEQYF.